Below, one TCR beta chain is given with its context. The antigen remains unidentified. This record belongs to a study of T cells in Graves' hyperthyroidism and ophthalmopathy. TCR beta CDR3 sequences were amplified from RNA transcripts. HTBI primers were the set used in a first-round RT-PCR of the TCR CDR3. TCRdb re-called the multiplex PCR reads through MiXCR, storing one row per CDR3 protein. The sample has 500,000 to 700,000 distinct CDR3 sequences; approximately 15% are singletons. Findings of the study overall: Researchers found most expanded thyroid clonotypes above 0.001 in blood as well.

Germline assignment: CDR1 SEHNR and CDR2 FQNEAQ (reference sequence). Trimming took 5 bases from V and 2 from J, leaving 18 bases between them. The CDR3 covers 16 residues. This clonotype was obtained from a woman aged 18-29 years with Graves' hyperthyroidism. Sequenced material: blood. This chain connects TRBV7-9 to TRBJ2-5; D may correspond to TRBD1 or TRBD2 (5 bases each). The CDR3 coding sequence is TGTGCCAGCAGCCCTAACGACGGGGCCCGACAAGAGACCCAGTACTTC. This codes for CASSPNDGARQETQYF. Supplemented by reference TRBV7-9 and TRBJ2-5, the full variable domain reads DTGVSQNPRHKITKRGQNVTFRCDPISEHNRLYWYRQTLGQGPEFLTYFQNEAQLEKSRLLSDRFSAERPKGSFSTLEIQRTEQGDSAMYLCASSPNDGARQETQYFGPGTRLLVL.